Below are 22 T cell receptor beta chains sequenced from a single sample in a study of tumor-infiltrating lymphocytes in primary liver carcinoma. Between roughly 20 and 30 mg of unsorted bulk tissue served as the source from which RNA and DNA were co-extracted. Starting from 500 ng of total RNA, TCR beta cDNA was produced with a primer in the constant region. Employing slightly modified ARM-PCR, three nested multiplex PCR rounds were run, and these gave rise to the TCR beta libraries. It was with TRBV1-TRBV30 forward primers and a C-beta reverse primer that the first two PCR rounds were run, at 10 cycles each. TCRdb passed the multiplex PCR reads through MiXCR, listing each CDR3 protein once. The sample includes some 43,000 distinct CDR3 sequences, approximately 70% of them seen just once. Sequencing used liver tumor tissue from sampling region 5. The subset: tumor region T5, tumor centre. All receptors come from a man aged 40-50 years with primary liver carcinoma and hepatitis B virus infection.

This clonotype was seen repeatedly, ten times or more. This sequence joins TRBV10-3 and TRBJ2-1, with 12 bases aligning to TRBD2. The junction had 1 base not matched to a gene; V was cut back by 0 bases and J by 1 base. In germline, CDR1 is ENHRY, CDR2 SYGVKD. The CDR3 covers 17 residues. DNA of the CDR3: TGTGCCATCAGTGAGTCGCTAGCGGGAGGGTCCTACAATGAGCAGTTCTTC. It yields the protein CAISESLAGGSYNEQFF.

In the case of this clonotype: The junction differs from germline at one of its ends, possibly a read error. The J gene is TRBJ2-6, the V gene TRBV4-1, with D perhaps matching TRBD2 (6 bases). This CDR3 region has 16 residues. Germline values: CDR1 MGHRA, CDR2 YSYEKL. In DNA form, the CDR3 reads TGCGCCAGGAGCCAAGAAGCAGGGACTGGGGCCAACGTCCCGACTTTC. Its translation is CARSQEAGTGANVPTF.

Turning to this clonotype: At one end the junction does not follow the germline gene, possibly because of a read error. The rearrangement joins TRBV11-2 to TRBJ2-2; weak D call: TRBD1 (6 bases). The CDR3 has 17 residues. CDR1 and CDR2 (germline): SGHAT, FQNNGV. CDR3 region: CVSSFDRNRVGTGELFF. The CDR3 DNA follows: TGTGTCAGCAGCTTTGATCGGAACAGGGTCGGCACTGGGGAGCTGTTTTTT.

This clonotype came up once. The CDR3 does not end in the conserved phenylalanine or tryptophan, so this is likely a read error. J is TRBJ2-7 and V is TRBV12-3 or TRBV12-4, with D possibly matching TRBD2 (6 bases). The CDR3 extends over 15 amino acids. DNA for the CDR3: TGCGCCAGCAGTTTAAAGGCGGGGCCAAGATACGAGCAGTACCTC. It is translated as CASSLKAGPRYEQYL.

Comment on this clonotype: At one of its ends the junction is not consistent with the germline gene, which may arise from a read error. The rearrangement joins TRBV4-2 to TRBJ2-7; TRBD2 matches 10 bases. The germline CDR1 and CDR2 sequences are LGHNA and YNFKEQ. The CDR3 runs to 16 residues. CDR3 amino acids: CVSSRDLSSGGYEQYF. The DNA of the CDR3 is TGTGTCAGCAGCCGAGACCTATCTAGCGGGGGCTACGAGCAGTACTTC.

By share, this clonotype ranks as medium-sized. V gene TRBV11-3 combines with J gene TRBJ2-2; D is perhaps TRBD1 (6 bases). Looked up from germline, CDR1 is SGHNT and CDR2 is YENEEA. The V end was cut by 1 base, the J end by 3 bases, with 9 bases between. The CDR3 spans 15 residues. The CDR3 nucleotides read TGTGCCAGCAGCTTAGGACAGGTTGACACCGGGGAGCTGTTTTTT. Translated: CASSLGQVDTGELFF. The full variable domain, rest sourced from reference TRBV11-3 and TRBJ2-2, is EAGVVQSPRYKIIEKKQPVAFWCNPISGHNTLYWYLQNLGQGPELLIRYENEEAVDDSQLPKDRFSAERLKGVDSTLKIQPAELGDSAVYLCASSLGQVDTGELFFGEGSRLTVL.

With regard to this clonotype: Because the CDR3 is missing its conserved closing phenylalanine or tryptophan, this is likely a read error. This chain joins TRBV6-6 and TRBJ1-1; D gene uncertain. The CDR3 is made up of 14 amino acids. In germline, CDR1 is MNHNY, CDR2 SVGAGI (reference sequence). The CDR3 sequence is CAGSYSLLGTEAFI. Written as DNA, the CDR3 is TGTGCCGGCAGTTACTCACTCCTCGGAACTGAAGCTTTCATT.

The gene calls are TRBV6-5 and TRBJ2-3; no definite D call. V was trimmed by 5 bases and J by 4 bases, leaving 10 bases between them. The CDR3 contains 13 residues. In germline, CDR1 is MNHEY, CDR2 SVGAGI. CDR3 residues: CASSPQTPDTQYF. The CDR3, as DNA: TGTGCCAGCAGTCCCCAGACTCCAGATACGCAGTATTTT.

On this clonotype itself: Here the CDR3 omits its conserved ending phenylalanine or tryptophan, so a read error is the likely source. Because the CDR3's place on the DNA is in doubt, the DNA is left out and the CDR3 is given as listed by TCRdb. The chain links TRBV11-2 to TRBJ2-7; the tabulated D call, TRBD1, remains unverified against the DNA. The germline V gene has CDR1 SGHAT and CDR2 FQNNGV. With termini counted, the CDR3 has 13 amino acids. The CDR3: CASSSAQGDEHYL.

This chain connects TRBV7-9 to TRBJ2-1, with D uncertain. The CDR3 has 17 residues. Looked up from germline, CDR1 is SEHNR and CDR2 is FQNEAQ (reference sequence). V lost 0 bases, J lost 4 bases, and 16 bases lay in between. The CDR3 spells CASSLALGWSSYNEQFF. The CDR3 nucleotides read TGTGCCAGCAGCTTAGCGCTGGGCTGGAGCTCTTACAATGAGCAGTTCTTC.

This clonotype came up many times. J is TRBJ1-1 and V is TRBV6-5, with a weak D call TRBD1 (5 bases). The CDR3 totals 14 residues. Trimming pared 2 bases from V and 2 bases from J, leaving 9 bases between. Germline CDR1 MNHEY, CDR2 SVGAGI. CDR3 DNA: TGTGCCAGCAGTTACGGGGGTAGTAACACTGAAGCTTTCTTT. It encodes CASSYGGSNTEAFF.

As for this clonotype: An end of the junction differs from the germline gene, which may be a read error. This chain joins TRBV10-3 and TRBJ1-2; D is possibly TRBD1 (6 bases). The CDR3 is 15 amino acids. Per the germline V gene, CDR1 is ENHRY and CDR2 is SYGVKD. The CDR3 protein is CSISPGTLRNYGYTF. As DNA, the CDR3 is TGTTCCATCAGCCCCGGGACACTTAGGAACTATGGCTATACCTTC.

Comment on this clonotype: An end of the junction differs from the germline gene, which may be a read error. The chain is built from TRBV12-3 or TRBV12-4 and TRBJ2-1, with TRBD2 matching over 7 bases. CDR3 length: 16 residues. CDR3 DNA: TGTATCAGCAGCTTGCGAAGCGGGAACTTCTACAATGAGCGGTTCTTC. It translates to CISSLRSGNFYNERFF.

In DNA, the CDR3 is TGTGCCAGCCATGCGTTGTCGGGATCGGGGGATACGCAGTATTTT. Its translation is CASHALSGSGDTQYF. This chain links TRBV2 with TRBJ2-3; tentative D call: TRBD2 (5 bases). Looked up from germline, CDR1 is SNHLY and CDR2 is FYNNEI. The CDR3 has 15 residues. The V and J ends lost 8 bases and 6 bases respectively, with 21 bases between them.

Turning to this clonotype: The CDR3 end shows no conserved phenylalanine or tryptophan, and so a read error is likely. The rearrangement joins TRBV4-1 to TRBJ2-7, with TRBD1 matching 8 bases. In germline, CDR1 is MGHRA, CDR2 YSYEKL. The CDR3 covers 16 residues. The CDR3 here is CASSQGGQGSYYEQYL. The CDR3 DNA is TGCGCCAGCAGTCAAGGAGGACAGGGTTCCTACTACGAGCAGTACTTA.

This clonotype was picked up many times. V is TRBV6-2 or TRBV6-3 and J is TRBJ1-4; the D gene is possibly TRBD1 (6 bases). V lost 4 bases to trimming and J lost 7 bases, with 16 bases between them. CDR1 MNHEY and CDR2 SVGEGT come from the germline V gene. CDR3 size: 15 residues. CDR3 region: CASSFDTRGFEKLFF. CDR3 sequence (DNA): TGTGCCAGCAGTTTCGACACCAGGGGATTTGAAAAACTGTTTTTT.

This clonotype was picked up many times. This CDR3 reads CASSMAHQPQHF. The CDR3 region has the DNA TGTGCCAGTAGTATGGCGCATCAGCCCCAGCATTTT. The chain has TRBV19 and TRBJ1-5; the D is unclear. V was cut by 3 bases and J by 5 bases, with 5 bases left in between. CDR1 is LNHDA and CDR2 is SQIVND in the germline V gene (reference sequence). CDR3 length: 12 residues.

The V gene is TRBV7-9, the J gene TRBJ2-1, with D perhaps TRBD2 (5 bases). Trimming stripped 9 bases from V and 7 bases from J, with 13 bases between. CDR1 is SEHNR, CDR2 FQNEAQ, per germline (reference sequence). The CDR3 contains 12 residues. The chain's CDR3 is CARSTTSNEQFF. The CDR3 nucleotides are TGTGCCAGGAGCACTACTAGTAATGAGCAGTTCTTC.

The chain links TRBV20-1 to TRBJ2-5; maybe TRBD2 (5 bases). The germline V gene encodes CDR1 DFQATT and CDR2 SNEGSKA (reference sequence). CDR3 length: 17 amino acids. V was pared by 0 bases and J by 5 bases, with 22 bases between. CDR3 protein: CSAREVASLSFMETQYF. CDR3 nucleotide sequence: TGCAGTGCTAGAGAGGTAGCGAGTCTTTCCTTTATGGAGACCCAGTACTTC.

This clonotype was recorded a few times. V usage is TRBV19 and J usage is TRBJ2-3; D possibly matches TRBD1 or TRBD2 (6 bases each). With 6 bases removed from V and 3 bases from J, the gap between germline ends came to 19 bases. CDR1 and CDR2 from the germline V gene are LNHDA and SQIVND (reference sequence). CDR3 length: 16 residues. The CDR3 spells CASRDSVTGETDTQYF. The CDR3 DNA reads TGTGCCAGTAGGGACAGTGTCACGGGAGAAACAGATACGCAGTATTTT.

J is TRBJ1-2 and V is TRBV29-1, with D possibly TRBD1 on 6 matching bases. The germline CDR1 and CDR2 sequences are SQVTM and ANQGSEA. The CDR3 spans 14 residues. DNA for the CDR3: TGCGGCGACAGAGAACAGGGCCGCGCTTCTGGCTACACCTTC. Translated: CGDREQGRASGYTF.

This clonotype is labeled as medium-sized. The V gene is TRBV11-2, the J gene TRBJ2-2; the D is unclear. The CDR3 is 16 amino acids. Germline V gene lookup returns CDR1 SGHAT and CDR2 FQNNGV. Trimming removed 1 base from V and 1 base from J, with 10 bases in between. The CDR3: CASSLGAAMNTGELFF. The CDR3 DNA follows: TGTGCCAGCAGCTTAGGTGCAGCTATGAACACCGGGGAGCTGTTTTTT.